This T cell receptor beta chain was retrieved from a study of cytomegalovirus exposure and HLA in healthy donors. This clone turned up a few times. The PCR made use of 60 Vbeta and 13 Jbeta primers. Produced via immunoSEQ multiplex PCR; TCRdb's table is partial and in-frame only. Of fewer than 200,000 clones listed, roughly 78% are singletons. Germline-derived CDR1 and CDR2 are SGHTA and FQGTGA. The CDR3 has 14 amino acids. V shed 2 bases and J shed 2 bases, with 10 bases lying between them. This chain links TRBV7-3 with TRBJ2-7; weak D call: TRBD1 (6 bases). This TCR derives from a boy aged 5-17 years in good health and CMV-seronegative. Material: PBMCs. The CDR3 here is CASSLGTGTYEQYF. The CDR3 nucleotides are TGTGCCAGCAGCTTAGGTACAGGGACCTACGAGCAGTACTTC.